A single sample gave rise to the 15 T cell receptor beta chains below, sequenced in a study of shared clonotypes between healthy human individuals. Profiled with immunoSEQ multiplex PCR; TCRdb holds only in-frame clones, not every one. The profile shows around 980,000 clones, more than 75% of them singletons. The sequenced sample consisted of memory CD4+ T cells from PBMCs. Indicated subset: CD45RA-negative fraction. The receptors were gathered from a man aged 18 to 30 in good health. Some clones in this sample may be carry-over from other donors' samples.

This sequence joins TRBV4-2 and TRBJ2-2; 9 nucleotides match TRBD1. V gave up 4 bases and J gave up 7 bases; unmatched junction bases: 10. Germline CDR1 LGHNA, CDR2 YNFKEQ. There are 16 residues in the CDR3. CDR3 protein: CASSRLDRGKDGELFF. The CDR3 DNA sequence: TGTGCCAGCAGCCGGCTCGACAGGGGGAAGGACGGGGAGCTGTTTTTT.

This clone was observed a single time. Other nucleotide sequences from this sample produce the same CDR3. V is TRBV6-5 and J is TRBJ1-1, with TRBD1 identical over 7 bases. The V and J ends lost 5 bases and 2 bases, in that order; junction bases with no gene match: 5. This CDR3 is built from 14 residues. From germline, CDR1 is MNHEY and CDR2 SVGAGI. DNA for the CDR3: TGTGCCAGCAGTACCGGGACAGCTAACACTGAAGCTTTCTTT. Amino acids: CASSTGTANTEAFF.

The V and J genes are TRBV12-5 and TRBJ1-2; TRBD1 is a possible D gene (6 bases). The CDR3 consists of 12 residues. From germline, CDR1 is LGHNT and CDR2 FRNRAP. V was shortened by 10 bases and J by 6 bases, with 15 bases between the two germline ends. CDR3 region: CATTRDNNGYTF. The CDR3 DNA sequence: TGTGCTACCACCCGGGACAACAATGGCTACACCTTC. The whole variable domain, filled in from reference TRBV12-5 and TRBJ1-2, reads DARVTQTPRHKVTEMGQEVTMRCQPILGHNTVFWYRQTMMQGLELLAYFRNRAPLDDSGMPKDRFSAEMPDATLATLKIQPSEPRDSAVYFCATTRDNNGYTFGSGTRLTVV.

As for this clone: One base away lies a much larger clone, so this may be a sequencing read error. The same CDR3 also results from other DNA sequences found in this sample. The rearrangement uses TRBV6-1 and TRBJ2-5, with 9 bases aligning to TRBD1. This CDR3 comprises 14 residues. The ends lost 5 bases at V and 2 bases at J; junction bases unmatched: 3. Germline CDR1 is MNHNS and CDR2 is SASEGT. CDR3 sequence: CASSLDRGQETQYF. The CDR3 nucleotides read TGTGCCAGCAGTTTAGACAGGGGGCAAGAGACCCAGTACTTC.

This clone was detected a few times. The chain uses TRBV28 and TRBJ2-1; a possible D gene is TRBD1 (6 bases). Trimming left V 5 bases short and J 2 bases short, with 13 bases between. The CDR3 spans 15 residues. Germline CDR1 is MDHEN and CDR2 is SYDVKM. CDR3 coding DNA: TGTGCCAGCAGTAAAGGGGGATCCCCCTACAATGAGCAGTTCTTC. Its protein product is CASSKGGSPYNEQFF.

This chain uses TRBV6-1 with TRBJ2-5, with TRBD2 identical over 7 bases. Germline lookup yields CDR1 MNHNS and CDR2 SASEGT. The CDR3 is made up of 13 amino acids. Trimming at V came to 6 bases and at J to 5 bases, leaving 6 bases not matched to a gene. CDR3 coding DNA: TGTGCCAGCAGGCACAGCGGGGAGGAGACCCAGTACTTC. Protein sequence: CASRHSGEETQYF.

V is TRBV11-3 and J is TRBJ2-2, with unresolved D. With 0 bases removed from V and 2 bases from J, the gap between germline ends came to 4 bases. The CDR3 loop spans 14 amino acids. In germline, CDR1 is SGHNT, CDR2 YENEEA. In DNA, the CDR3 is TGTGCCAGCAGCTTAGATCTTAACACCGGGGAGCTGTTTTTT. This encodes CASSLDLNTGELFF.

The gene calls are TRBV5-6 and TRBJ1-5, with no clear D. Deletions cut 4 bases from V and 6 bases from J, with 11 bases between. This CDR3 contains 13 residues. Germline lookup yields CDR1 SGHDT and CDR2 YYEEEE. This CDR3 reads CASSPVTAQPQHF. In DNA, the CDR3 is TGTGCCAGCAGCCCCGTGACGGCTCAGCCCCAGCATTTT.

This clone was counted a few times. The chain couples TRBV30 to TRBJ2-4; D unresolved. This CDR3 region has 13 residues. V lost 1 base and J lost 2, with 6 bases in between. CDR1 is GTSNPN and CDR2 is SVGIG in the germline V gene (reference sequence). CDR3: CAWSGGTKNIQYF. As DNA, the CDR3 is TGTGCCTGGAGTGGAGGTACCAAAAACATTCAGTACTTC.

This chain connects TRBV29-1 to TRBJ2-5, with D possibly matching TRBD2 (5 bases). The ends were cut back, 2 bases at V and 7 bases at J, with 14 bases in the middle. From germline, CDR1 is SQVTM and CDR2 ANQGSEA. The CDR3 is made up of 13 amino acids. The CDR3 here is CSVEITVGGTQYF. CDR3 coding DNA: TGCAGCGTTGAAATAACGGTCGGAGGGACCCAGTACTTC.

The chain employs TRBV6-1 and TRBJ2-5; D call uncertain. Germline values: CDR1 MNHNS, CDR2 SASEGT. This CDR3 region has 10 residues. Trimming pared 7 bases from V and 5 bases from J, leaving 5 bases between. This chain's CDR3 is CASIRETQYF. Written as DNA, the CDR3 is TGTGCCAGCATAAGGGAGACCCAGTACTTC.

The chain joins TRBV25-1 to TRBJ2-1; 10 positions match TRBD2. The trim removed 4 bases at V and 10 bases at J, leaving 10 bases unmatched. The CDR3 is 15 residues long. Germline V gene data show CDR1 as MGHDK and CDR2 as SYGVNS. CDR3: CASSAPGTSVYEQFF. For the CDR3, the DNA is TGTGCCAGCAGTGCTCCCGGGACTAGCGTTTACGAGCAGTTCTTC. Full variable domain (rest looked up from reference TRBV25-1 and TRBJ2-1): EADIYQTPRYLVIGTGKKITLECSQTMGHDKMYWYQQDPGMELHLIHYSYGVNSTEKGDLSSESTVSRIRTEHFPLTLESARPSHTSQYLCASSAPGTSVYEQFFGPGTRLTVL.

V is TRBV7-9 and J is TRBJ1-3; D gene uncertain. Looked up from germline, CDR1 is SEHNR and CDR2 is FQNEAQ (reference sequence). The V end was cut by 4 bases, the J end by 0 bases, with 13 bases between. This CDR3 contains 16 residues. The CDR3 sequence: CASSYLKGLSGNTIYF. In DNA form, the CDR3 reads TGTGCCAGCAGCTATTTAAAAGGACTCTCTGGAAACACCATATATTTT.

The rearrangement uses TRBV30 and TRBJ2-2; either TRBD1 or TRBD2 may supply D (5 bases each). CDR3 length: 14 amino acids. V lost 7 bases, J lost 1 base, and 13 bases lay in between. Germline CDR1 and CDR2: GTSNPN and SVGIG (reference sequence). The CDR3 bases are TGTGCCTCCCCCGGGACGAAGAACACCGGGGAGCTGTTTTTT. Translation: CASPGTKNTGELFF.

Here the CDR3 DNA reads TGTGCCAGCAGTCGACTAGCGGGAGTAATGGATACGCAGTATTTT. Translation: CASSRLAGVMDTQYF. The chain employs TRBV2 and TRBJ2-3, with TRBD2 matching 12 bases. After removal of 5 bases from V and 6 bases from J, the junction contained 6 bases not matched to a gene. Germline-derived CDR1 and CDR2 are SNHLY and FYNNEI. This CDR3 spans 15 amino acids. The complete variable domain, with remaining parts taken from reference TRBV2 and TRBJ2-3, reads EPEVTQTPSHQVTQMGQEVILRCVPISNHLYFYWYRQILGQKVEFLVSFYNNEISEKSEIFDDQFSVERPDGSNFTLKIRSTKLEDSAMYFCASSRLAGVMDTQYFGPGTRLTVL.